This T cell receptor (beta chain) derives from a study of T-cell memory formation after mild COVID-19. Study outcomes and limitations: Confirmation of SARS-CoV-2 specificity was lacking for second-wave clones peaking day 37. While clones contracting from day 15 to 85 were balanced between CD4 and CD8, later expanders leaned CD4+.

TCRdb itself ran the 5' RACE reads through MiXCR, one entry per CDR3 protein. This sample has 550,000 to 600,000 distinct CDR3 sequences; roughly a sixth occur once, and the top ten carry around 7.8%. As to this clonotype: Its antigen is unknown.

V lost 1 base, J lost 4 bases, and 9 bases lay in between. The CDR3 covers 14 residues. The V gene's germline CDR1 is SGHRS and CDR2 YFSETQ. Source material: PBMCs or a T cell subset sorted from them (not recorded which). V is TRBV5-1 and J is TRBJ2-1, with no clear D. This receptor was obtained from an adult woman who had mild COVID-19 (a few samples of this study predate the infection). Cell type and time point are not known. The CDR3 DNA reads TGCGCCAGCAGCTTGCGGCTAGAGTACAATGAGCAGTTCTTC. Translation: CASSLRLEYNEQFF.